The 8 T cell receptor beta chains below all came from one sample that was sequenced in a study of T cell repertoires in cytomegalovirus infection. Each CDR3 protein is one row after TCRdb ran MiXCR on the reads. The repertoire holds 450,000 to 650,000 distinct CDR3 sequences, with 26% as singletons. Sequenced material: PBMCs. The receptors were sampled from a human donor in good health (CMV status not recorded). Some clones in this sample may be carry-over from other donors' samples.

This clonotype was seen ten or more times. The genes are TRBV7-8 and TRBJ2-1, with TRBD2 as a possible D gene (6 bases). This CDR3 contains 16 residues. V was pared by 5 bases and J by 7 bases, with 21 bases between. Germline lookup yields CDR1 SGHVS and CDR2 FQNEAQ. The CDR3: CASSNWELATLNEQFF. DNA for the CDR3: TGTGCCAGCAGCAACTGGGAGCTAGCGACGCTTAATGAGCAGTTCTTC. Based on the CDR3 plus reference TRBV7-8 and TRBJ2-1, the full variable domain is GAGVSQSPRYKVAKRGQDVALRCDPISGHVSLFWYQQALGQGPEFLTYFQNEAQLDKSGLPSDRFFAERPEGSVSTLKIQRTQQEDSAVYLCASSNWELATLNEQFFGPGTRLTVL.

V is TRBV4-2 and J is TRBJ2-1, with D possibly being TRBD2 (7 bases). The CDR3 runs 16 residues. Germline loops: CDR1 LGHNA, CDR2 YNFKEQ. With 4 bases removed from V and 7 bases from J, the gap between germline ends came to 20 bases. The CDR3 bases are TGTGCCAGCAGCCCGAGGCGGAGGGGGGGGGCTAATGAGCAGTTCTTC. This encodes CASSPRRRGGANEQFF.

This clonotype was counted only a few times. The chain has TRBV6-5 and TRBJ1-2; the D gene is possibly TRBD1 (5 bases). Germline assignment: CDR1 MNHEY and CDR2 SVGAGI. CDR3 size: 15 residues. V lost 0 bases to trimming and J lost 6 bases, with 14 bases between them. The DNA of the CDR3 is TGTGCCAGCAGTTACTCCGGGGGGGATCAACATGGCTACACCTTC. It codes for CASSYSGGDQHGYTF.

The sample holds a few counts of this clonotype. This chain joins TRBV4-1 and TRBJ2-2, with D perhaps TRBD1 (5 bases). The CDR3 runs to 16 residues. Germline assignment: CDR1 MGHRA and CDR2 YSYEKL. The V and J ends lost 0 bases and 6 bases respectively, with 14 bases between them. Here the CDR3 reads CASSQEGQGKAGELFF. The CDR3 DNA is TGCGCCAGCAGCCAAGAGGGGCAGGGTAAAGCCGGGGAGCTGTTTTTT.

J is TRBJ1-5 and V is TRBV24-1; no reliable D call. Germline loops: CDR1 KGHDR, CDR2 SFDVKD. This CDR3 comprises 12 residues. With 4 bases removed from V and 4 bases from J, the gap between germline ends came to 4 bases. The CDR3 DNA sequence: TGTGCCACCAGTGACATAAATCAGCCCCAGCATTTT. As protein: CATSDINQPQHF.

The genes are TRBV29-1 and TRBJ1-2, with 9 bases matching TRBD1. Germline lookup yields CDR1 SQVTM and CDR2 ANQGSEA. The CDR3 is 11 residues long. Trimming cost V 6 bases and J 6 bases; bases outside gene matches: 2. Here the CDR3 reads CSVRQGDGYTF. The CDR3 DNA reads TGCAGCGTGAGACAGGGGGATGGCTACACCTTC.

This clonotype was recorded many times. The chain links TRBV7-2 to TRBJ2-1; D gene ambiguous. The CDR3 loop spans 15 amino acids. Between the trimmed V and J ends, which lost 3 bases and 6 bases, there was a span of 15 bases. The germline gives CDR1 SGHTA, CDR2 FQGNSA. CDR3 in amino acids: CASSFYVASGNEQFF. CDR3 in DNA: TGTGCCAGCAGCTTCTACGTGGCCTCGGGCAATGAGCAGTTCTTC.

This clonotype was seen many times. This chain links TRBV7-6 with TRBJ2-5, with 7 bases identical to TRBD1. Trimming cost V 3 bases and J 1 base; bases outside gene matches: 14. Germline-derived CDR1 and CDR2 are SGHVS and FNYEAQ. The CDR3 has 18 residues. CDR3 amino acids: CASSFAAYGTALQETQYF. CDR3 bases: TGTGCCAGCAGCTTCGCGGCTTACGGGACAGCCCTCCAAGAGACCCAGTACTTC.